This paragraph covers one T cell receptor beta chain sequence. V was pared by 2 bases and J by 5 bases, with 17 bases between. CDR1 is SGHKS and CDR2 is YYEKEE in the germline V gene (reference sequence). This CDR3 has 16 residues. Sequencing used immunoSEQ multiplex PCR; TCRdb keeps in-frame clones, though not all of them. Of about 98,000 clones in the sample, around 82% were seen once. These data originate in a study of blood T cell repertoires in COVID-19. The V and J genes are TRBV5-5 and TRBJ1-5; D is possibly TRBD1 (6 bases). The origin of this receptor is a man between 65 and 85 years old with active or convalescent COVID-19. The source material was peripheral blood. CDR3 sequence (DNA): TGTGCCAGCAGCTTTAGGGGGACGGGTAGTCATCAGCCCCAGCATTTT. It specifies CASSFRGTGSHQPQHF.